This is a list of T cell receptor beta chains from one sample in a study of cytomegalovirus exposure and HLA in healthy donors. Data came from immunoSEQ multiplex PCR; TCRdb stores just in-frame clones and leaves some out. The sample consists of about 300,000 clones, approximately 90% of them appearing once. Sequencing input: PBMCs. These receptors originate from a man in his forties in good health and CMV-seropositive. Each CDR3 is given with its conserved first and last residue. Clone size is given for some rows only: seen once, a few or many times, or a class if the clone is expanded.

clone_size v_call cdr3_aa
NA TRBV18 CASLDRAGSYEQYF
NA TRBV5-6 CASSPVAGSYEQYF
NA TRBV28 CASSRQVTFYEQYF
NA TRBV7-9 CASSLASPGVSNQPQHF
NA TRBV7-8 CASSAQDRPSYEQYF
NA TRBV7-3 CATRSGDTQYF
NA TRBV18 CASSPTWQGASQPQHF
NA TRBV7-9 CASRHTDGLQETQYF
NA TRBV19 CASSMGAGNTIYF
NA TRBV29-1 CSVPPGSSLDHLYNEQFF
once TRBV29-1 CSSREPDTQYF
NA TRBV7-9 CASSPQLTSGREQFF
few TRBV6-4 CASSIDRGGTEAFF
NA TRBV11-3 CASSYQGGSSYNEQFF
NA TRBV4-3 CASSQQASGYGYTF
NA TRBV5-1 CASSPIAGGRREEDEQYF
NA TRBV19 CASSSLAGSANTGELFF
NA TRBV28 CASSQIYVTVNTEAFF
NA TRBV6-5 CASRRDRSSYEQYF
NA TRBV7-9 CASSLGTTGNQPQHF
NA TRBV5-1 CASSLLLAGKKDTQYF
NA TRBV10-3 CAISSGRSNTGELFF
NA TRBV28 CASSLWLGQGEGYTF
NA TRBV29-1 CSVEDTAWEQYF
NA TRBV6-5 CASSSGDEQFF
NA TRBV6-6 CASSLGATYEQYF
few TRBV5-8 CASSFGGPFEQFF
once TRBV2 CASSVNRGDSPLHF
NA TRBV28 CASTMSSSGSPSRTDTQYF
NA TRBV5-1 CASSGQGIADTQYF
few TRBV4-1 CASSPQDQGFYGYTF
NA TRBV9 CASSVSEGVADTQYF
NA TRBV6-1 CASTRARAGEQFF
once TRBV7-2 CASSLVGGTNTGELFF
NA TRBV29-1 CSGKQLYNEQFF
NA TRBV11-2 CASSLDPAGGYYGYTF
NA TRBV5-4 CASSPTREGYEQYF
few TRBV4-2 CASSQGGVGEAFF
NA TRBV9 CASSSPGTSVPDTQYF
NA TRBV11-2 CASSFRLAGVETQYF
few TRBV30 CAWTPGAYNEQFF
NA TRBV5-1 CASSLAGVGEPLAYNEQFF
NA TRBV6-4 CASSMTGARNEKLFF
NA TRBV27 CASSAQGAGETQYF
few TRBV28 CASRPGGSADYEQYF
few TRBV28 CASSKTAWGNTEAFF
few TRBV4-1 CASSRSWTGYDEQYF
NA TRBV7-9 CASSLAPGQRNSAYEQYF
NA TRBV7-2 CASSHGTSGSYNEQFF
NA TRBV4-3 CASSFSGTGNTEAFF
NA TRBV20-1 CSGRDYGYTF
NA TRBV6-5 CASSSDRGGQPQHF
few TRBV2 CASYRRYEQYF